This T cell receptor beta chain was sequenced during a study of T cell repertoires in cytomegalovirus infection (dated by TCRdb to the late 2010s). For the study in its entirety: Donor HLA type was relevant to the analysis, as public TCR beta signatures indicated carriage of CMV infection together with the matching HLA type.

This clonotype has only a few counts. Its binding antigen is unknown. No base quality values were provided; no much bigger clone lies one nucleotide off. TCRdb records Illumina HiSeq 1500 as the sequencer. TCRdb trimmed the raw reads at Q25, called clones with MiXCR and kept productive beta chains. Rows matching on CDR3 protein sequence are summarized as one entry with the most common DNA and genes. The sample table records roughly 250,000 distinct CDR3 sequences; over 20% of these occur just once. The ten largest clones represent around a sixth of the sample. Cut back by 0 bases and 1 base, the V and J ends lie 5 bases apart. Per the germline V gene, SGDLS is the CDR1 and YYNGEE is the CDR2. From cysteine to phenylalanine, the CDR3 is 13 amino acids long. Only the CDR3 DNA is retained, 39 bases long and in frame from the first base. Study-wide conclusions, independent of this receptor: The ex vivo response was dominated by HLA-C-restricted CMV-specific TCR beta clonotypes, which also provided the single most frequent clonotype in two of eight donors. Carriers of CMV infection plus the relevant HLA type were discriminated by the cumulative frequency of public TCR beta family members in the study cohort and in an independent roughly 340-donor cohort.

The sequence was obtained from a human donor in good health (CMV status not recorded). Some clones in this sample may be carry-over from other donors' samples. The chain is made from TRBV9 and TRBJ2-7; the D gene cannot be resolved reliably. Sequenced sample: CD8+ T cells from PBMCs. The nucleotides read TGTGCCAGCAGCGTAGCCCCATCCTACGAGCAGTACTTC. Its product reads: CASSVAPSYEQYF.